These T cell receptor beta chains were read from a single sample in a study of shared clonotypes between healthy human individuals. Clones were sequenced by immunoSEQ multiplex PCR, and TCRdb holds only the in-frame ones, with some missing. The sample yields some 2,100,000 clones, about 92% seen once. The sequencing sample was made of naive CD8+ T cells from PBMCs. These receptors were collected from a man aged 18 to 30 in good health. Some clones in this sample may be carry-over from other donors' samples. Both conserved end residues are part of each CDR3. A D gene is named only where the DNA matches it firmly. Where a row states a size, it is once, few, many or the class of an expanded clone; other rows omit it.

NA	TRBD2	TRBV4-1	TRBJ2-2	TGCGCCAGCAGCCAGATTAGCGGGAGGGCCTCGAACGGGGAGCTGTTTTTT	CASSQISGRASNGELFF
NA	TRBD2	TRBV27	TRBJ2-7	TGTGCCAGCAGTTTGACTAGCGGAAGAACCGAGCAGTACTTC	CASSLTSGRTEQYF
NA	NA	TRBV6-6	TRBJ2-7	TGTGCCAGCAGTTTCCGGGACTTGACCTACGAGCAGTACTTC	CASSFRDLTYEQYF
NA	NA	TRBV4-3	TRBJ1-2	TGCGCCAGCAGCCCAGAGGACAGCTATGGCTACACCTTC	CASSPEDSYGYTF
NA	NA	TRBV5-6	TRBJ2-6	TGTGCCAGCAGCTTGTTTTGGCACGGGACTGGTTCTGGGGCCAACGTCCTGACTTTC	CASSLFWHGTGSGANVLTF
NA	NA	TRBV19	TRBJ2-4	TGTGCCAGTAGCACCCGAACGGCGGGACTAGCCAAAAACATTCAGTACTTC	CASSTRTAGLAKNIQYF
NA	NA	TRBV25-1	TRBJ2-5	TGTGCCAGCAGTCTCCGGGAGACCCAGTACTTC	CASSLRETQYF
NA	NA	TRBV9	TRBJ2-7	TGTGCCAGCAGCCCCGCAGTTAGCGGATACGAGCAGTACTTC	CASSPAVSGYEQYF
NA	TRBD1	TRBV6-6	TRBJ2-5	TGTGCCAGCAGTTCGCTCCAGGGGGCCGGGGAGACCCAGTACTTC	CASSSLQGAGETQYF
NA	NA	TRBV9	TRBJ1-3	TGTGCCAGCAGCGTAGCTACTGGAAACACCATATATTTT	CASSVATGNTIYF
NA	NA	TRBV9	TRBJ2-6	TGTGCCAGCAGCTTAGTAGGATATACCTCTGGGGCCAACGTCCTGACTTTC	CASSLVGYTSGANVLTF
NA	NA	TRBV27	TRBJ2-5	TGTGCCAGCAGTCCGATTGTAGGGGCGGAGACCCAGTACTTC	CASSPIVGAETQYF
NA	TRBD2	TRBV29-1	TRBJ2-1	TGCAGCGTTCAAGCGGGAGGTCTAGACAATGAGCAGTTCTTC	CSVQAGGLDNEQFF
NA	NA	TRBV2	TRBJ2-7	TGTGCCAGCAGTGAAGATATGTTCAGCTACGAGCAGTACTTC	CASSEDMFSYEQYF
once	TRBD2	TRBV19	TRBJ2-2	TGTGCCAGTAGTCCCCGACTAGCGGGAGCCGGGGAGCTGTTTTTT	CASSPRLAGAGELFF
NA	TRBD2	TRBV27	TRBJ2-1	TGTGCCAGCAGTTTTTACGGGGGACTAGCGGGCGGTGAGCAGTTCTTC	CASSFYGGLAGGEQFF
NA	TRBD1	TRBV11-3	TRBJ2-6	TGTGCCAGCAGCACCCGGACAGGGACTGGGGCCAACGTCCTGACTTTC	CASSTRTGTGANVLTF
NA	NA	TRBV6-6	TRBJ1-1	TGTGCCAGCAGGAGTAACACTGAAGCTTTCTTT	CASRSNTEAFF
few	NA	TRBV7-3	TRBJ1-1	TGTGCCAGCAGCTTAACACAGGGAGCAACTGAAGCTTTCTTT	CASSLTQGATEAFF
NA	NA	TRBV29-1	TRBJ2-7	TGCAGCGTTTCGGATAGGGCCTACGAGCAGTACTTC	CSVSDRAYEQYF
NA	NA	TRBV27	TRBJ2-7	TGTGCCAGCAGTGTAGCAGGGGGGGAACACTACGAGCAGTACTTC	CASSVAGGEHYEQYF
NA	NA	TRBV28	TRBJ2-7	TGTGCCAGCAGTTTACGGGGGCCTACGTGGGAGCAGTACTTC	CASSLRGPTWEQYF
NA	NA	TRBV19	TRBJ1-2	TGTGCCAGTAGTCTGGGATTCTATGGCTACACCTTC	CASSLGFYGYTF
few	NA	TRBV5-4	TRBJ2-2	TGTGCCAGCAGCGGTGACACCGGGGAGCTGTTTTTT	CASSGDTGELFF
NA	NA	TRBV9	TRBJ1-2	TGTGCCAGCAGCGTCTCAGGACAGTATGGCTACACCTTC	CASSVSGQYGYTF
NA	NA	TRBV7-9	TRBJ1-2	TGTGCCAGCAGCTTAGGGCCCGGTGGGTATGGCTACACCTTC	CASSLGPGGYGYTF
NA	NA	TRBV27	TRBJ2-2	TGTGCCAGCAGTTTGAGAATCGACAACACCGGGGAGCTGTTTTTT	CASSLRIDNTGELFF
NA	TRBD2	TRBV7-2	TRBJ2-7	TGTGCCAGCAGCCCTAGCGGGAGGTCAAGCTCCTACGAGCAGTACTTC	CASSPSGRSSSYEQYF
NA	NA	TRBV28	TRBJ1-2	TGTGCCAGCAGTTTTTTGGGGGCCTATGGCTACACCTTC	CASSFLGAYGYTF
NA	NA	TRBV21-1	TRBJ2-5	TGTGCCAGCAGCAAATACCTCGAGACCCAGTACTTC	CASSKYLETQYF
once	TRBD2	TRBV28	TRBJ2-5	TGTGCCAGCAGCCCTGGACTAGTACAAGAGACCCAGTACTTC	CASSPGLVQETQYF
NA	TRBD1	TRBV2	TRBJ1-2	TGTGCCAGCAGTGAGGGGACAGGATCTTACTATGGCTACACCTTC	CASSEGTGSYYGYTF
NA	TRBD2	TRBV7-9	TRBJ2-3	TGTGCCAGCAGCTTAGTCGGGAGGGCCAAAGATACGCAGTATTTT	CASSLVGRAKDTQYF
NA	NA	TRBV7-9	TRBJ2-7	TGTGCCAGCAGTTTAAGGGGCATTCTTGACGAGCAGTACTTC	CASSLRGILDEQYF
NA	NA	TRBV27	TRBJ1-1	TGTGCCAGCACCAACCCCCAAACAGGTGAAGCTTTCTTT	CASTNPQTGEAFF
NA	NA	TRBV30	TRBJ1-2	TGTGCCTGGAGTGTAAGTCCCGCTAACTATGGCTACACCTTC	CAWSVSPANYGYTF
NA	NA	TRBV5-1	TRBJ2-3	TGCGCCAGCACAGGCACAGATACGCAGTATTTT	CASTGTDTQYF
NA	TRBD1	TRBV5-1	TRBJ2-7	TGCGCCAGCAGCAAGGGACAGGGGGCCGAGGTCTACGAGCAGTACTTC	CASSKGQGAEVYEQYF
once	NA	TRBV6-1	TRBJ2-7	TGTGCCAGCAGCTCGATAGGCCACGAGCAGTACTTC	CASSSIGHEQYF
NA	NA	TRBV30	TRBJ2-1	TGTGCCTGGGAAGGGACTCCGGGCGATGAGCAGTTCTTC	CAWEGTPGDEQFF
NA	TRBD2	TRBV4-1	TRBJ2-1	TGCGCCAGCAGCCCGAGGACTAGCGGATACAATGAGCAGTTCTTC	CASSPRTSGYNEQFF
NA	NA	TRBV4-3	TRBJ1-1	TGCGCCAGCAGCCAAGATCGATCCGGGTACAGGGCTTTCTTT	CASSQDRSGYRAFF
NA	NA	TRBV28	TRBJ1-1	TGTGCCAGCAGTAGCTTGGGGAACACTGAAGCTTTCTTT	CASSSLGNTEAFF
NA	NA	TRBV14	TRBJ2-5	TGTGCCAGCAGCCAAGATTCGAGGGGTTGGGAAGAGACCCAGTACTTC	CASSQDSRGWEETQYF
NA	TRBD1	TRBV28	TRBJ1-4	TGTGCCAGCAGCTTTCCGCGGGACAGGGGACCTAATGAAAAACTGTTTTTT	CASSFPRDRGPNEKLFF
NA	NA	TRBV9	TRBJ2-7	TGTGCCAGCAGCGACACTAGTGGTGGCTACGAGCAGTACTTC	CASSDTSGGYEQYF
NA	NA	TRBV7-8	TRBJ2-1	TGTGCCAGCAGCCCTAACCTCGTCGATGAGCAGTTCTTC	CASSPNLVDEQFF
NA	NA	TRBV7-2	TRBJ1-1	TGTGCCAGCAGCTTAGAGTCGGGGATCGGCACTGAAGCTTTCTTT	CASSLESGIGTEAFF
NA	TRBD1	TRBV27	TRBJ2-1	TGTGCCAGCAGCCTGAGACAGGGGGACAATGAGCAGTTCTTC	CASSLRQGDNEQFF
NA	NA	TRBV5-6	TRBJ1-5	TGTGCCAGCAGCGCCGGGGGCAATCAGCCCCAGCATTTT	CASSAGGNQPQHF
NA	TRBD2	TRBV11-2	TRBJ2-1	TGTGCCAGCAGCCCCCGAGCCCCACTAGCGGATTACAATGAGCAGTTCTTC	CASSPRAPLADYNEQFF
NA	TRBD2	TRBV7-9	TRBJ2-5	TGTGCCAGCAGCCCCCGGACTAGCGGCAGGGGAGGGGAGACCCAGTACTTC	CASSPRTSGRGGETQYF
NA	NA	TRBV11-2	TRBJ2-3	TGTGCCAGCAGCCGCCGGGCACCCACAGATACGCAGTATTTT	CASSRRAPTDTQYF
once	NA	TRBV5-6	TRBJ2-1	TGTGCCAGCAGCTTGTCGGACGGCTACAATGAGCAGTTCTTC	CASSLSDGYNEQFF
NA	NA	TRBV5-1	TRBJ2-7	TGCGCCAGCAGCTTCGGACGTTCCTACGAGCAGTACTTC	CASSFGRSYEQYF
NA	NA	TRBV27	TRBJ1-2	TGTGCCAGCAGTTTGGGACTATATGATGGCTACACCTTC	CASSLGLYDGYTF
NA	NA	TRBV28	TRBJ2-5	TGTGCCAGCTCCAGTCACTTACGGGGTGGCGAGGCGACCCAGTACTTC	CASSSHLRGGEATQYF